This T cell receptor beta chain came from a study of CD8+CD57+ T cells in acquired aplastic anemia. Patients sequenced had flow cytometry evidence of CD8+CD57+ cell expansion. TCR beta VDJ and CDR3 profiling used genomic DNA as template. From the reads, TCRdb called clonotypes with MiXCR, one entry per CDR3 protein. Here the sample spans approximately 470,000 distinct CDR3 sequences, approximately 32% being singletons. Sequences were obtained from sorted CD4+, CD8+, or CD8+CD57+ T cells (not recorded which) from PBMCs. The source of this sequence is a human donor with aplastic anemia.

CDR3 nucleotides: TGCAGTGCTTCGACGGGCTCCTACGAGCAGTACTTC. Residues: CSASTGSYEQYF. The genes are TRBV20-1 and TRBJ2-7; D remains ambiguous. Trimming left V 5 bases short and J 0 bases short, with 8 bases between. Germline CDR1 and CDR2: DFQATT and SNEGSKA (reference sequence). This CDR3 has 12 residues.